The next 19 T cell receptor beta chains were all read from a single sample in a study of control samples from healthy donors and cancer patients. TCRdb's table, derived via immunoSEQ multiplex PCR, lists solely in-frame clones and lacks some. In the table there are some 130,000 clones, roughly nine tenths of which are singletons. Material for sequencing was PBMCs. These receptors were collected from a man aged 45-65 years with head and neck cancer.

V is TRBV6-5 and J is TRBJ1-5, with D unresolved. The ends were cut back, 3 bases at V and 1 base at J, with 13 bases in the middle. The length of the CDR3 is 16 residues. Germline V gene sequence: CDR1 MNHEY, CDR2 SVGAGI. In nucleotides, the CDR3 is TGTGCCAGCAGTTATTCCTACCCATCCAGCAATCAGCCCCAGCATTTT. Protein product: CASSYSYPSSNQPQHF.

The chain has TRBV5-6 and TRBJ2-5, with 7 bases aligning to TRBD1. There are 11 residues in the CDR3. Per germline, CDR1 SGHDT and CDR2 YYEEEE. The V gene end was trimmed by 6 bases and the J gene end by 4 bases; junction bases not matched to a gene: 0. The CDR3 DNA follows: TGTGCCAGCACAGGGGGAGAGACCCAGTACTTC. Protein product: CASTGGETQYF. Based on the CDR3 plus reference TRBV5-6 and TRBJ2-5, the full variable domain is DAGVTQSPTHLIKTRGQQVTLRCSPKSGHDTVSWYQQALGQGPQFIFQYYEEEERQRGNFPDRFSGHQFPNYSSELNVNALLLGDSALYLCASTGGETQYFGPGTRLLVL.

V gene TRBV5-1 combines with J gene TRBJ1-6; D is ambiguous. This CDR3 comprises 12 residues. Trimming removed 2 bases from V and 8 bases from J, with 5 bases in between. The germline gives CDR1 SGHRS, CDR2 YFSETQ. CDR3 coding DNA: TGCGCCAGCAGCTTCCCGGATTCACCCCTCCACTTT. Its protein is CASSFPDSPLHF.

The genes are TRBV12-3 or TRBV12-4 and TRBJ2-5, with unresolved D. V was clipped by 7 bases and J by 4 bases, with 13 bases between them. The CDR3 sequence is 13 residues long. CDR3 sequence (DNA): TGTGCCAGCACCTTAAACGGACGAGAGACCCAGTACTTC. Its translation is CASTLNGRETQYF.

This chain joins TRBV19 and TRBJ2-7, with 10 nucleotides matching TRBD1. The CDR3 runs to 15 residues. After removal of 6 bases from V and 1 base from J, the junction contained 6 bases not matched to a gene. Looked up from germline, CDR1 is LNHDA and CDR2 is SQIVND (reference sequence). As DNA, the CDR3 is TGTGCCAGTAGCATGGGACAGGGGTTGTCCTACGAGCAGTACTTC. It is translated as CASSMGQGLSYEQYF.

This chain links TRBV10-3 with TRBJ2-3, with D unclear. The CDR3 has 15 residues. The V end was cut by 2 bases, the J end by 5 bases, with 14 bases between. The germline V gene encodes CDR1 ENHRY and CDR2 SYGVKD. CDR3 region: CAISEPIQKEDTQYF. The CDR3 DNA sequence: TGTGCCATCAGTGAGCCAATACAGAAAGAAGATACGCAGTATTTT.

This clone was seen a few times. J is TRBJ2-3 and V is TRBV27; D is ambiguous. The CDR3 runs 11 residues. Germline V CDR1 and CDR2: MNHEY, SMNVEV (reference sequence). V was shortened by 6 bases and J by 9 bases, with 10 bases between the two germline ends. The CDR3 region has the DNA TGTGCCAGCAGCTACTACCCGACGCAGTATTTT. Protein: CASSYYPTQYF.

The V and J genes are TRBV6-5 and TRBJ2-7; D is unclear. The CDR3 is made up of 16 amino acids. The germline CDR1 and CDR2 sequences are MNHEY and SVGAGI. Trimming stripped 0 bases from V and 4 bases from J, with 16 bases between. The CDR3 sequence is CASSYSAGPTLYEQYF. As DNA, the CDR3 is TGTGCCAGCAGTTACTCAGCAGGTCCAACCTTATACGAGCAGTACTTC.

V usage is TRBV29-1 and J usage is TRBJ2-2; D may match TRBD1 or TRBD2 (5 bases each). Between the trimmed V and J ends, which lost 6 bases and 3 bases, there was a span of 11 bases. Germline-derived CDR1 and CDR2 are SQVTM and ANQGSEA. The CDR3 contains 13 residues. The CDR3 coding sequence is TGCAGCGTCCCGGGACGGTACACCGGGGAGCTGTTTTTT. Translated, it gives CSVPGRYTGELFF.

This chain links TRBV7-7 with TRBJ1-3; maybe TRBD1 (6 bases). V gave up 5 bases and J gave up 0 bases, with 14 bases separating them. The CDR3 covers 16 residues. Per the germline V gene, CDR1 is SSHAT and CDR2 is FNYEAQ (reference sequence). CDR3 DNA sequence: TGTGCCAGCAGCCCGGGACAAGCCAGCTCTGGAAACACCATATATTTT. Protein sequence: CASSPGQASSGNTIYF.

This clone appeared once. The rearrangement links TRBV27 to TRBJ1-3; perhaps TRBD1 as D (6 bases). The CDR3 loop spans 14 amino acids. The V end was cut by 6 bases, the J end by 0 bases, with 9 bases between. Germline V lookup: CDR1 MNHEY, CDR2 SMNVEV (reference sequence). CDR3 bases: TGTGCCAGCAGCGGGACAACCTCTGGAAACACCATATATTTT. It specifies CASSGTTSGNTIYF.

The rearrangement uses TRBV12-3 or TRBV12-4 and TRBJ2-1; 9 nucleotides agree with TRBD2. This CDR3 is 12 amino acids long. Unmatched junction bases numbered 1, after V lost 6 bases and J lost 7 bases. In DNA, the CDR3 is TGTGCCAGCAGCCTAGCGGGGAATGAGCAGTTCTTC. It translates to CASSLAGNEQFF.

This chain links TRBV6-5 with TRBJ2-5, with D unclear. The germline gives CDR1 MNHEY, CDR2 SVGAGI. The CDR3 extends over 10 amino acids. V was trimmed by 7 bases and J by 2 bases, leaving 2 bases between them. CDR3 nucleotide sequence: TGTGCCAGCATGCAAGAGACCCAGTACTTC. Amino acid sequence: CASMQETQYF.

The rearrangement uses TRBV27 and TRBJ2-2; tentatively, D is TRBD1 or TRBD2 (6 bases each). Trimming removed 0 bases from V and 3 bases from J, with 14 bases in between. Germline CDR1 is MNHEY and CDR2 is SMNVEV (reference sequence). The CDR3 contains 17 residues. The CDR3 loop is CASSLSLPGADTGELFF. The DNA of the CDR3 is TGTGCCAGCAGTTTATCGTTGCCGGGGGCGGACACCGGGGAGCTGTTTTTT.

This clone was seen a single time. The chain uses TRBV14 and TRBJ2-3; D is possibly TRBD1 or TRBD2 (7 bases each). V shed 1 base and J shed 9 bases, with 20 bases lying between them. Germline values: CDR1 SGHDN, CDR2 FVKESK. The CDR3 has 16 amino acids. The CDR3 sequence is CASSQVSTGTISTQYF. The CDR3 coding sequence is TGTGCCAGCAGCCAAGTTTCGACAGGGACTATCTCCACGCAGTATTTT.

The chain joins TRBV6-5 to TRBJ2-3; no reliable D call. Trimming cost V 2 bases and J 0 bases, with 9 bases left between them. Germline lookup yields CDR1 MNHEY and CDR2 SVGAGI. CDR3 size: 15 residues. The CDR3 spells CASSYGPVSTDTQYF. In DNA, the CDR3 is TGTGCCAGCAGTTACGGTCCTGTTAGCACAGATACGCAGTATTTT.

This clone was picked up one time. The V call is TRBV7-9, the J call TRBJ2-3; D not certain. This CDR3 region has 14 residues. The germline CDR1 and CDR2 sequences are SEHNR and FQNEAQ (reference sequence). V dropped 1 base and J dropped 2 bases, with 7 bases sitting between them. The CDR3 region is CASSLGVNTDTQYF. In DNA, the CDR3 is TGTGCCAGCAGCTTAGGGGTGAACACAGATACGCAGTATTTT.

The J gene is TRBJ2-3, the V gene TRBV14; 9 nucleotides agree with TRBD1. CDR3 length: 18 residues. The V segment lost 3 bases and the J segment 6 bases; nucleotides outside the gene matches: 16. In germline, CDR1 is SGHDN, CDR2 FVKESK. The CDR3 spells CASSQDAGTGLIADTQYF. The CDR3 bases are TGTGCCAGCAGCCAGGACGCCGGGACAGGGTTAATTGCTGATACGCAGTATTTT.

The V call is TRBV2, the J call TRBJ2-7, with TRBD1 identical over 8 bases. This CDR3 spans 14 amino acids. CDR1 is SNHLY and CDR2 is FYNNEI in the germline V gene. With 4 bases clipped from V and 4 bases from J, the junction kept 6 bases outside the gene matches. The CDR3: CASSGGQVLYEQYF. The CDR3 nucleotides read TGTGCCAGCAGTGGGGGACAGGTCCTTTACGAGCAGTACTTC.